These T cell receptor beta chains were read from a single sample in a study of blood T cell repertoires in COVID-19. Sequencing used immunoSEQ multiplex PCR; TCRdb keeps in-frame clones, though not all of them. The sample has some 170,000 clones, approximately 88% seen once; the top ten hold roughly 9%. Sequences were obtained from peripheral blood. All receptors derive from a woman of 80 years or more with active or convalescent COVID-19. CDR3s include the opening cysteine and the closing phenylalanine or tryptophan. D genes are given only for firm matches. The size of a clone is reported for some rows only, either as once, few or many, or as a class for expanded clones.

clone_size d_call j_call v_call cdr3_nt cdr3_aa
NA NA TRBJ1-1 TRBV5-5 TGTGCCAGCAGCTTGGAAGCAGGGATGACTGAAGCTTTCTTT CASSLEAGMTEAFF
once TRBD1 TRBJ1-1 TRBV6-5 TGTGCCAGCAGTTACAGGGGGCCGACCATGAACACTGAAGCTTTCTTT CASSYRGPTMNTEAFF
NA TRBD1 TRBJ1-1 TRBV5-1 TGCGCCAGCAGCTCGACAGGGGTTGAGGTGAACACTGAAGCTTTCTTT CASSSTGVEVNTEAFF
NA NA TRBJ2-6 TRBV29-1 TGCAGCGTTGAAGATCCGGCAGGGTGGGTCTCTGGGGCCAACGTCCTGACTTTC CSVEDPAGWVSGANVLTF
NA TRBD2 TRBJ2-7 TRBV4-1 TGCGCCAGCAGCCAAGGGGGGCTAGCGGGGGGTCTGTACGAGCAGTACTTC CASSQGGLAGGLYEQYF
NA NA TRBJ2-2 TRBV18 TGTGCCAGCTCACCGGGGGGGCAAGACACCGGGGAGCTGTTTTTT CASSPGGQDTGELFF
NA TRBD1 TRBJ2-1 TRBV10-3 TGTGCCATCAGTGAGTTCGGACAGGTGCAGTTCTTC CAISEFGQVQFF
few TRBD1 TRBJ1-5 TRBV6-5 TGTGCCAGCAGGCAACAGGGGAGCAATCAGCCCCAGCATTTT CASRQQGSNQPQHF
NA NA TRBJ2-3 TRBV19 TGTGCCAGTAGTATAACCAGGGGAGGGTCAGATACGCAGTATTTT CASSITRGGSDTQYF
once NA TRBJ2-1 TRBV6-4 TGTGCCAGCAGACAGTACAATGAGCAGTTCTTC CASRQYNEQFF
NA NA TRBJ1-1 TRBV7-8 TGTGCCAGCAGCTTATCACGCGGACGGGGCACTGAAGCTTTCTTT CASSLSRGRGTEAFF
NA TRBD2 TRBJ2-7 TRBV7-2 TGTGCCAGCAGCCCCAGACTAGCGGGGGTCGTACGTCTGTACTTC CASSPRLAGVVRLYF
NA NA TRBJ2-5 TRBV7-2 TGTGCCAGCAGCTTACGGAGCGGGCCGGGGGAGACCCAGTACTTC CASSLRSGPGETQYF
NA TRBD1 TRBJ1-1 TRBV4-3 TGCGCCAGCAGCCGCTCCCGGGACAGGAACACTGAAGCTTTCTTT CASSRSRDRNTEAFF
NA NA TRBJ1-2 TRBV4-1 TGCGCCAGCAGCCCTACCCCAACCGAGATCTACTATGGCTACACCTTC CASSPTPTEIYYGYTF
once NA TRBJ2-3 TRBV7-6 TGTGCCAGCAGCTTTTCCGGGGGAGATACGCAGTATTTT CASSFSGGDTQYF
NA NA TRBJ1-1 TRBV5-1 TGCGCCAGCAGCTTGGACAGCGGGAACACTGAAGCTTTCTTT CASSLDSGNTEAFF
once TRBD1 TRBJ2-1 TRBV6-6 TGTGCCAGCAGTTACTCGACAGGGATGGGCAATGAGCAGTTCTTC CASSYSTGMGNEQFF
NA TRBD2 TRBJ2-5 TRBV28 TGTGCCAGCAGCCGCGGACTAGCGGGGCAAGAGACCCAGTACTTC CASSRGLAGQETQYF
NA TRBD2 TRBJ2-7 TRBV2 TGTGCCAGCGGCCTAGCGGGGTTCTACGAGCAGTACTTC CASGLAGFYEQYF
NA NA TRBJ1-1 TRBV6-5 TGTGCCAGCAGGACCAGACAGGCGCGGAACACTGAAGCTTTCTTT CASRTRQARNTEAFF
NA NA TRBJ1-4 TRBV9 TGTGCCAGCAGCGTAGAGTCGGGGGTCCTTAATGAAAAACTGTTTTTT CASSVESGVLNEKLFF
few NA TRBJ2-1 TRBV7-8 TGTGCCAGCAGCTCCTACAGGGTCGGAGCCTACAATGAGCAGTTCTTC CASSSYRVGAYNEQFF
NA TRBD1 TRBJ1-5 TRBV11-3 TGTGCCAGCAGCTCTCCAAGGGACAGTCCGAGCCTCAATCAGCCCCAGCATTTT CASSSPRDSPSLNQPQHF
NA TRBD1 TRBJ1-6 TRBV10-2 TGCGCCAGCAGTGAGCCGACAGGGGGGGGATATAATTCACCCCTCCACTTT CASSEPTGGGYNSPLHF
once TRBD2 TRBJ2-2 TRBV11-2 TGTGCCAGCAGCTTAAGGGGACTAGCGGAACACACCGGGGAGCTGTTTTTT CASSLRGLAEHTGELFF
once NA TRBJ2-7 TRBV6-5 TGTGCCAGCAAACCGGGACTGTACTCCTACGAGCAGTACTTC CASKPGLYSYEQYF
NA TRBD1 TRBJ2-4 TRBV10-1 TGCGCCAGCAGTGAAGGGACAGGGGGAATCCGCGGCAAAAACATTCAGTACTTC CASSEGTGGIRGKNIQYF
NA NA TRBJ1-6 TRBV5-1 TGCGCCAGCAGCTTGTTAAGTGGTGAGGGTTCACCCCTCCACTTT CASSLLSGEGSPLHF
NA NA TRBJ2-5 TRBV7-2 TGTGCCAGCAGCGGGGGGTCTCGGGAGACCCAGTACTTC CASSGGSRETQYF
once NA TRBJ2-7 TRBV7-9 TGTGCCAGCAGCCATTTAGCCGACGGGTCCTACGAGCAGTACTTC CASSHLADGSYEQYF
NA NA TRBJ2-6 TRBV19 TGTGCCAGTAGTATCGATACTCACCTTTCTGGGGCCAACGTCCTGACTTTC CASSIDTHLSGANVLTF
NA NA TRBJ1-5 TRBV19 TGTGCCAGTAGCGACCAAGGAGGTCAGCCCCAGCATTTT CASSDQGGQPQHF
few TRBD2 TRBJ2-2 TRBV18 TGTGCCAGCTCACCAACTAGCGGGGGCACCGGGGAGCTGTTTTTT CASSPTSGGTGELFF
NA NA TRBJ1-1 TRBV6-5 TGTGCCAGCAGTTATGTAGGGGGAAGAGCTTTCTTT CASSYVGGRAFF
NA NA TRBJ1-4 TRBV30 TGTGCCTACCGCAGGCTGGGTGAAAAACTGTTTTTT CAYRRLGEKLFF
few NA TRBJ1-5 TRBV6-2/TRBV6-3 TGTGCCAGCAGTTACAGGGGCCCAAATCAGCCCCAGCATTTT CASSYRGPNQPQHF